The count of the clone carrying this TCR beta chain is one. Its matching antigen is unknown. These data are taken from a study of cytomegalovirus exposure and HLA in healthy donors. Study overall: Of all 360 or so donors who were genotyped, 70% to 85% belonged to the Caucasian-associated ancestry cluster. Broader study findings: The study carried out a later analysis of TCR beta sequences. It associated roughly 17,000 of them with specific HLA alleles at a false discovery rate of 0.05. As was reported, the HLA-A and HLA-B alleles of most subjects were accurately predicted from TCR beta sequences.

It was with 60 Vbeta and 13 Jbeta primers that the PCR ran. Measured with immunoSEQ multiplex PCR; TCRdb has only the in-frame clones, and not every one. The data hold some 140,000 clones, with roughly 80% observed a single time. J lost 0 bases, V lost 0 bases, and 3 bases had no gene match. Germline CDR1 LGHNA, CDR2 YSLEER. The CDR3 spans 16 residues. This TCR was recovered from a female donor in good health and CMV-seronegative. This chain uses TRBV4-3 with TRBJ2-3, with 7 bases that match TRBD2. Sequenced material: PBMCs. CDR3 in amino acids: CASSQDASGSTDTQYF. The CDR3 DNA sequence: TGCGCCAGCAGCCAAGATGCTAGCGGTAGCACAGATACGCAGTATTTT.